Reported below is one T cell receptor (beta chain). The sample belongs to a study of cytomegalovirus exposure and HLA in healthy donors. Amplification used 60 Vbeta primers and 13 Jbeta primers. Measured with immunoSEQ multiplex PCR; TCRdb has only the in-frame clones, and not every one. The table has over 100,000 clones, about four fifths seen once. From germline, CDR1 is LNHNV and CDR2 YYDKDF (reference sequence). V was trimmed by 8 bases and J by 3 bases, leaving 16 bases between them. This CDR3 region has 15 residues. The TCR originated in a man under 40 in good health and CMV-seropositive. This sequence joins TRBV15 and TRBJ2-2, with D perhaps TRBD2 (6 bases). Material: PBMCs. The CDR3 DNA is TGTGCCACCCACGGTAGGCGGGATTACACCGGGGAGCTGTTTTTT. Protein: CATHGRRDYTGELFF.